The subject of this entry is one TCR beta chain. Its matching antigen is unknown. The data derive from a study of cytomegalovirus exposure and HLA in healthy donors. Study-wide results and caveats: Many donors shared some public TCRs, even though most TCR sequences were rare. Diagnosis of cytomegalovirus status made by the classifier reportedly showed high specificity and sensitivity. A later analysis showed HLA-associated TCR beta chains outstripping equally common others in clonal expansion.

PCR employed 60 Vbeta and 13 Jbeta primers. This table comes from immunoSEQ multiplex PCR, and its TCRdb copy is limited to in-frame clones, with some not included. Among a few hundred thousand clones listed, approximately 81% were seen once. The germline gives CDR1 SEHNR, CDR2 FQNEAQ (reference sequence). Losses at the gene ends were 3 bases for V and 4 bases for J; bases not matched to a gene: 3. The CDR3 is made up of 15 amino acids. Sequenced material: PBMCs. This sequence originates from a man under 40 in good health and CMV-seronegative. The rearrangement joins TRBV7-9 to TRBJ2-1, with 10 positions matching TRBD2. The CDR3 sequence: CASSLSGGEYNEQFF. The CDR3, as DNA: TGTGCCAGCAGCTTGAGCGGGGGGGAGTACAATGAGCAGTTCTTC.